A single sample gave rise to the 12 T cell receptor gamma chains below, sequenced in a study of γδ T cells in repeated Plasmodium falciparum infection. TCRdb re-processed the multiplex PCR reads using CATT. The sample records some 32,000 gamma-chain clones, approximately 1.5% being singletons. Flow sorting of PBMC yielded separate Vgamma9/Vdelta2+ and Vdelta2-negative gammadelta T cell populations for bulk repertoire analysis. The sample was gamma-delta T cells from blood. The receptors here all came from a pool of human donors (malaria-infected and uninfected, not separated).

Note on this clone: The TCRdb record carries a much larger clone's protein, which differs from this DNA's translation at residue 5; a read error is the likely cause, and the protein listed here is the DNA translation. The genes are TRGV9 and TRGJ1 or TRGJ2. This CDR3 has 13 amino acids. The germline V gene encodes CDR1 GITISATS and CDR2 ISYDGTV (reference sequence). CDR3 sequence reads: CALWAVRPVEKLF. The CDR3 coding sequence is TGTGCCTTGTGGGCGGTGCGTCCAGTGGAGAAACTCTTT.

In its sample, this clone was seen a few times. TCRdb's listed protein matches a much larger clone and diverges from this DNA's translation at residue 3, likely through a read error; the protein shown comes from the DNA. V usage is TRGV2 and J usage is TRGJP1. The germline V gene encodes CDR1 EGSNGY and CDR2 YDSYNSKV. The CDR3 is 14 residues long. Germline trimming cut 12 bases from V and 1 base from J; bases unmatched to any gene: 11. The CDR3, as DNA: TGTGCCGCCAAAAGTTGTACCACTGGTTGGTTCAAGATATTT. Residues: CAAKSCTTGWFKIF.

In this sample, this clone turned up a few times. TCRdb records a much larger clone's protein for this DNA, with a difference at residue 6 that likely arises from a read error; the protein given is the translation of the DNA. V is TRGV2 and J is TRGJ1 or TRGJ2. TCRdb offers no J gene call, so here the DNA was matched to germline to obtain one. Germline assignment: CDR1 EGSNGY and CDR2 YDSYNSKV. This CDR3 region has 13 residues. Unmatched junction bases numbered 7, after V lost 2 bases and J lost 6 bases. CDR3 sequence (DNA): TGTGCCACCTGGGACGAGCAAAGTTATAAGAAACTCTTT. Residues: CATWDEQSYKKLF.

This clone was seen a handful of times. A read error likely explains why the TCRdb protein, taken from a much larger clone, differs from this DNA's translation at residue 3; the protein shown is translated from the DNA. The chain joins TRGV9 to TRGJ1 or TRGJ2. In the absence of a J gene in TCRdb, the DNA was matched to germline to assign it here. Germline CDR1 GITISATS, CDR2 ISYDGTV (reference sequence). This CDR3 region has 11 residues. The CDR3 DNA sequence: TGTGCCTCGTGGACTGTCTATAAGAAACTCTTT. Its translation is CASWTVYKKLF.

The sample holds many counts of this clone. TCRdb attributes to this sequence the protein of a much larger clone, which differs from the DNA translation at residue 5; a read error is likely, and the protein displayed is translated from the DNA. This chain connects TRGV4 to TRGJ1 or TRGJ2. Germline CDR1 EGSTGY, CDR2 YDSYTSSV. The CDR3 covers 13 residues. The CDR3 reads CATWGGPNYKKLF. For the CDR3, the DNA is TGTGCCACCTGGGGTGGGCCCAATTATAAGAAACTCTTT.

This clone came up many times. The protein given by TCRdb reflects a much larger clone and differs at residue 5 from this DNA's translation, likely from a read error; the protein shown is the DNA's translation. The CDR3 reads CALWGPELGKKIKVF. The DNA of the CDR3 is TGTGCCTTGTGGGGGCCGGAGTTGGGCAAAAAAATCAAGGTATTT. This rearrangement joins TRGV9 to TRGJP. After removal of 5 bases from V and 7 bases from J, the junction contained 5 bases not matched to a gene. CDR1 is GITISATS, CDR2 ISYDGTV, per germline (reference sequence). The CDR3 spans 15 residues.

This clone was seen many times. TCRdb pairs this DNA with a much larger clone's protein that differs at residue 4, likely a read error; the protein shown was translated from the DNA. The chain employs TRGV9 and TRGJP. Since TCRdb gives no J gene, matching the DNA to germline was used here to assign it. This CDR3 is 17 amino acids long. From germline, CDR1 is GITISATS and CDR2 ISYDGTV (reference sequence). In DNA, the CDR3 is TGTGCCTTGCGGGAGGTCACGGATGAGTTGGGCAAAAAAATCAAGGTATTT. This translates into CALREVTDELGKKIKVF.

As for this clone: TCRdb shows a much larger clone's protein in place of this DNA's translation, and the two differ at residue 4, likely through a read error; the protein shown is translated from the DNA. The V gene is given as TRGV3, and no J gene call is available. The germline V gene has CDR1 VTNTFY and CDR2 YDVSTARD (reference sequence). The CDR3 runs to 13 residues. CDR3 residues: CATLDRPMIRKLF. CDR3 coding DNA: TGTGCCACCTTGGACAGGCCGATGATAAGAAAACTCTTT.

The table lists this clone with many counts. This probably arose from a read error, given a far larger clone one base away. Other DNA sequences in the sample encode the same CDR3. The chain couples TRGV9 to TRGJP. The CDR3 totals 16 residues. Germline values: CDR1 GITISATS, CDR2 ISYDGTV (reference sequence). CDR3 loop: CALWGSKELGKKIKVF. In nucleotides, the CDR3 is TGTGCCCTGTGGGGCAGTAAAGAGTTGGGCAAAAAAATCAAGGTATTT.

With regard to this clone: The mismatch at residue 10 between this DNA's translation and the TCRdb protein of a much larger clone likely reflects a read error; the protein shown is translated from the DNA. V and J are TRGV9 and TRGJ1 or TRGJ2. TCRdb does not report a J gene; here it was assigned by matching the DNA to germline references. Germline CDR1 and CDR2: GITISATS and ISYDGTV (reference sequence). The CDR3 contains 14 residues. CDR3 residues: CALWEGLNYHKKLF. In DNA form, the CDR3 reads TGTGCCTTGTGGGAGGGACTAAATTATCATAAGAAACTCTTT.

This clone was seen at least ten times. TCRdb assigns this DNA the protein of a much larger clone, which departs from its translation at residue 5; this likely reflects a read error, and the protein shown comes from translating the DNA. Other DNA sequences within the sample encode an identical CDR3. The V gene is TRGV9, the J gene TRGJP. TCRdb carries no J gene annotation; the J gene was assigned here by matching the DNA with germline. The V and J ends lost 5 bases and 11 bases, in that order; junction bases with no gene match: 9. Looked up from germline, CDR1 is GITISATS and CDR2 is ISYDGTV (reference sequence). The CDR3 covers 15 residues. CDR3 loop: CALWGAGLGKKIKVF. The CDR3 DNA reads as TGTGCCTTGTGGGGGGCGGGGCTGGGCAAAAAAATCAAGGTATTT.

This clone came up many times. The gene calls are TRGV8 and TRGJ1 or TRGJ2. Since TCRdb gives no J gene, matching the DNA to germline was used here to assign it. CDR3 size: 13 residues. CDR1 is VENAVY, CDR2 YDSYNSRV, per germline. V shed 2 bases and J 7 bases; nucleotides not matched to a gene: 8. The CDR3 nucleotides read TGTGCCACCTGGGATATGAAAGGGTATAAGAAACTCTTT. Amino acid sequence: CATWDMKGYKKLF.